This T cell receptor (beta chain) was found in a study of control samples from healthy donors and cancer patients. The repertoire was sequenced with immunoSEQ multiplex PCR; TCRdb's copy has only in-frame clones and lacks some. The sample includes about 83,000 clones, about nine tenths of them seen just once. CDR1 MNHNY and CDR2 SVGAGI come from the germline V gene (reference sequence). This CDR3 region has 15 residues. V was pared by 10 bases and J by 4 bases, with 20 bases between. The TCR comes from a man aged 50 or older in good health. Sequencing was carried out using blood. This chain connects TRBV6-6 to TRBJ2-1, with no clear D. CDR3 residues: CATQEPPDTYNEQFF. The CDR3 nucleotides read TGTGCCACCCAAGAGCCTCCAGATACTTACAATGAGCAGTTCTTC.